This T cell receptor (beta chain) was identified during a study of cytomegalovirus exposure and HLA in healthy donors. The PCR contained 60 Vbeta and 13 Jbeta primers. The repertoire was sequenced with immunoSEQ multiplex PCR; TCRdb's copy has only in-frame clones and lacks some. The table records approximately 80,000 clones, 55% to 65% of them present only once. This clone came up a few times. The antigen is unknown. The germline gives CDR1 KGHSH, CDR2 LQKENI. V lost 1 base to trimming and J lost 6 bases; unmatched junction nucleotides: 2. This CDR3 comprises 14 residues. Overall study results and limits: Later analysis identified several of the most significant clusters that appeared linked to common viral pathogens. Most of the TCR beta V segments (in an earlier analysis) were productive either about 90% or about 30% of the time. In a later analysis, a missense DCLRE1C variant was linked to TCR beta V- and J-gene trimming. Fewer N-insertions (relative to the approximately 700-donor mean) were reportedly seen in an Asian-associated ancestry cluster in a later analysis.

This sequence joins TRBV18 and TRBJ1-2, with 10 bases fitting TRBD1. The clonotype comes from a woman aged 40 to 50 in good health and CMV-seropositive. The sequencing sample was made of PBMCs. CDR3 sequence reads: CASSPLGTGDGYTF. As DNA, the CDR3 is TGTGCCAGCTCACCACTAGGGACAGGGGATGGCTACACCTTC.